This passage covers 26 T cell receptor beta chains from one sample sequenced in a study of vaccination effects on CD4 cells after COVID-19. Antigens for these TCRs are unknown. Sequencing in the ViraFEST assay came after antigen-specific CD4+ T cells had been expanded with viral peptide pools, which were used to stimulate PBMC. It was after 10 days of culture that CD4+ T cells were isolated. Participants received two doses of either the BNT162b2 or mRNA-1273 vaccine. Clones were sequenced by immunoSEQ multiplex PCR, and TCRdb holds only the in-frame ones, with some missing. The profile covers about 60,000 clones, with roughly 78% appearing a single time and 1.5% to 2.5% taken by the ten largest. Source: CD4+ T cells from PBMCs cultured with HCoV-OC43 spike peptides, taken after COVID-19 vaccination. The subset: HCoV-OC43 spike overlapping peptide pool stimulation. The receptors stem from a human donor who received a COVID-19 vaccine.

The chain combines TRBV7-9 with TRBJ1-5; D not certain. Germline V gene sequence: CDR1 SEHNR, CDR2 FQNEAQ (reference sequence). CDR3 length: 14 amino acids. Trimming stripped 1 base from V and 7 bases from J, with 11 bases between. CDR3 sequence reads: CASSLGGSGQPQHF. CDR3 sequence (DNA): TGTGCCAGCAGCTTAGGGGGTAGTGGGCAGCCCCAGCATTTT. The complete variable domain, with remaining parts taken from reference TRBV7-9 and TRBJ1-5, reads DTGVSQNPRHKITKRGQNVTFRCDPISEHNRLYWYRQTLGQGPEFLTYFQNEAQLEKSRLLSDRFSAERPKGSFSTLEIQRTEQGDSAMYLCASSLGGSGQPQHFGDGTRLSIL.

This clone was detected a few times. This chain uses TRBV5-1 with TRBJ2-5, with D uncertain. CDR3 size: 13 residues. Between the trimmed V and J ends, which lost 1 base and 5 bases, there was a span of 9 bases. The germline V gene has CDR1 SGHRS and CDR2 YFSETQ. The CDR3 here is CASSLLVGETQYF. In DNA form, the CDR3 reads TGCGCCAGCAGCTTGCTCGTAGGGGAGACCCAGTACTTC.

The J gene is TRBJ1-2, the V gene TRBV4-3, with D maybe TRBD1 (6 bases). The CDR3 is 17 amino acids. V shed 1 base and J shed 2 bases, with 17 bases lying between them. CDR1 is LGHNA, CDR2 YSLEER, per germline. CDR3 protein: CASSQGRGGATNYGYTF. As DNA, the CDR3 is TGCGCCAGCAGCCAAGGCCGGGGGGGCGCAACCAACTATGGCTACACCTTC.

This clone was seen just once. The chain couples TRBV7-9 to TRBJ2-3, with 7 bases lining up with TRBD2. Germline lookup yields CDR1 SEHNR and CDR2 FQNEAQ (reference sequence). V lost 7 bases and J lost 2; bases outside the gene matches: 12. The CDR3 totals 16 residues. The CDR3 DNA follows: TGTGCCAGCAACCCCCGCCCCAGGGACTACACAGATACGCAGTATTTT. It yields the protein CASNPRPRDYTDTQYF.

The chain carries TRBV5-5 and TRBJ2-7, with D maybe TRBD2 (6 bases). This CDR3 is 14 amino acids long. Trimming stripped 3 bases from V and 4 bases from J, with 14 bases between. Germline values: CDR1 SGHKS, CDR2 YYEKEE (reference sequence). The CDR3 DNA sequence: TGTGCCAGCAGCTCATTTACGGGGGTTTACGAGCAGTACGTC. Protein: CASSSFTGVYEQYV.

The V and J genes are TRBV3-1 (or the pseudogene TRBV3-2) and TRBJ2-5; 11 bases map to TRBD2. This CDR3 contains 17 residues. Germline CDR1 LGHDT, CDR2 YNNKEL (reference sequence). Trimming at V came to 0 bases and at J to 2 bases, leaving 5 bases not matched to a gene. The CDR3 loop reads CASSQDWASGGQETQYF. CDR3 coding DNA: TGTGCCAGCAGCCAAGATTGGGCTAGCGGGGGGCAAGAGACCCAGTACTTC.

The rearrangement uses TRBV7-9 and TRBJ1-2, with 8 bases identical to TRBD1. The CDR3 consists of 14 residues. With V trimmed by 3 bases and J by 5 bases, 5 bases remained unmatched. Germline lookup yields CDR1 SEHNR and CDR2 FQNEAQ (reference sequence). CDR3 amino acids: CASSLGQVEYGYTF. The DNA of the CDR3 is TGTGCCAGCAGCTTGGGACAGGTCGAATATGGCTACACCTTC.

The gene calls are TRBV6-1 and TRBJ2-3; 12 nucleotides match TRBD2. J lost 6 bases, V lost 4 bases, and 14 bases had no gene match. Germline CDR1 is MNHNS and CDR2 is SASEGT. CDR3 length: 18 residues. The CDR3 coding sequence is TGTGCCAGCAGTGGGAACGGCCTAGCGGGGGGGCTCTGGGATACGCAGTATTTT. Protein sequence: CASSGNGLAGGLWDTQYF.

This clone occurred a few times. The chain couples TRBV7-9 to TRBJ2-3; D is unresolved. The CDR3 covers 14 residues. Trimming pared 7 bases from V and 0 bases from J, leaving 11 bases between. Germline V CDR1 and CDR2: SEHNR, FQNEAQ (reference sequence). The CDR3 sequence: CASTSSSSTDTQYF. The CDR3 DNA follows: TGTGCCAGCACCTCAAGCAGCAGCACAGATACGCAGTATTTT.

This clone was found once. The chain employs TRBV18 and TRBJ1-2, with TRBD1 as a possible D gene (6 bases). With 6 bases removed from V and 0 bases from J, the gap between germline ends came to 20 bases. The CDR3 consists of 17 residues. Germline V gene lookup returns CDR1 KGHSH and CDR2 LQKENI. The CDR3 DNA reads TGTGCCAGCTCGCTCCGGGACATATCAACAGCTAACTATGGCTACACCTTC. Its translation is CASSLRDISTANYGYTF.

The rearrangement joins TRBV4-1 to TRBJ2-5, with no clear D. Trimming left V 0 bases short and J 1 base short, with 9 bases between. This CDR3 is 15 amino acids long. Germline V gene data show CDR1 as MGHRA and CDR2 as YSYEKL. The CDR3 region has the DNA TGCGCCAGCAGCCAAGATCCTACTGTCCAAGAGACCCAGTACTTC. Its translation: CASSQDPTVQETQYF.

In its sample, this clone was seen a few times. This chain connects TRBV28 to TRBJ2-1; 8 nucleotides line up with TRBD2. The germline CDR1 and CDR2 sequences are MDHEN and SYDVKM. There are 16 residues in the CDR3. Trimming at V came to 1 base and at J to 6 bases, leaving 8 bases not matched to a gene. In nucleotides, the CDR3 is TGTGCCAGCAGTTTATTTCCAGCGGGGGCCAGCAATGAGCAGTTCTTC. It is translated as CASSLFPAGASNEQFF.

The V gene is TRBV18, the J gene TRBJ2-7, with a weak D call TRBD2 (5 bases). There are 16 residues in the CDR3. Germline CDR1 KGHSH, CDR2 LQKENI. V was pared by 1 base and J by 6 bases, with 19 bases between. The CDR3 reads CASSPLTTGKVLEQYV. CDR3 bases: TGTGCCAGCTCACCACTAACGACGGGGAAGGTTCTCGAGCAGTACGTC.

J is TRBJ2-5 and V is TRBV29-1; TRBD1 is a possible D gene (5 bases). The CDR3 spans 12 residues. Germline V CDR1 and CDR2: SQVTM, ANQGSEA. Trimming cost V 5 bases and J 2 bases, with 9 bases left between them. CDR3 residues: CSVQGLQETQYF. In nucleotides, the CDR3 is TGCAGCGTTCAGGGTTTGCAAGAGACCCAGTACTTC.

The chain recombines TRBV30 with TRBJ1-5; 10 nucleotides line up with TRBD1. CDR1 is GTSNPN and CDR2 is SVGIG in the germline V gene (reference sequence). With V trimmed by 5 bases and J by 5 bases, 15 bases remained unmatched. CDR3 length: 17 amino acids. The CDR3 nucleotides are TGTGCCTGGTGTACTAGGGACAGGGGAGTTTATCATCAGCCCCAGCATTTT. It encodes CAWCTRDRGVYHQPQHF.

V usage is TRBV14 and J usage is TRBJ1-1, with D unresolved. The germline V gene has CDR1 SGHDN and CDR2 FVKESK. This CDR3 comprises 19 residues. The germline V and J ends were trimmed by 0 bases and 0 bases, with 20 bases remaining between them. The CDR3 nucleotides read TGTGCCAGCAGCCAAGAAGCGATCCCAGGTTTATTTATGAACACTGAAGCTTTCTTT. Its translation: CASSQEAIPGLFMNTEAFF. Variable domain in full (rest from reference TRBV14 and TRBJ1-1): EAGVTQFPSHSVIEKGQTVTLRCDPISGHDNLYWYRRVMGKEIKFLLHFVKESKQDESGMPNNRFLAERTGGTYSTLKVQPAELEDSGVYFCASSQEAIPGLFMNTEAFFGQGTRLTVV.

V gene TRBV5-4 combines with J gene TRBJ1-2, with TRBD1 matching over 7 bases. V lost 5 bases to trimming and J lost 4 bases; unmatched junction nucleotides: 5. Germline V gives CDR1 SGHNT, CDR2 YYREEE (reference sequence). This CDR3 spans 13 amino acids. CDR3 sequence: CASSRDSFYGYTF. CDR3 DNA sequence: TGTGCCAGCAGTCGGGACAGCTTCTATGGCTACACCTTC.

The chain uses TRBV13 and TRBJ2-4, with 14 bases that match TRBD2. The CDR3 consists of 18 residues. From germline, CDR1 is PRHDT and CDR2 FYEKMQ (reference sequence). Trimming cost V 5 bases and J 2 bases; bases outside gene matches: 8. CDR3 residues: CASSPTSGGAGTKNIQYF. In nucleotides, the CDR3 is TGTGCCAGCAGCCCGACTAGCGGGGGGGCTGGGACCAAAAACATTCAGTACTTC. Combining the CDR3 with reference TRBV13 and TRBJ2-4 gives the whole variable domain AAGVIQSPRHLIKEKRETATLKCYPIPRHDTVYWYQQGPGQDPQFLISFYEKMQSDKGSIPDRFSAQQFSDYHSELNMSSLELGDSALYFCASSPTSGGAGTKNIQYFGAGTRLSVL.

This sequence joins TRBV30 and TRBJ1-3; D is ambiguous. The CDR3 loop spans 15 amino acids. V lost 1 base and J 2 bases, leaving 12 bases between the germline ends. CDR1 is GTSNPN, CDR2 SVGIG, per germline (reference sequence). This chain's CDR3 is CAWSAGLIAGNTIYF. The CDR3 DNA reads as TGTGCCTGGAGTGCAGGACTGATCGCTGGAAACACCATATATTTT.

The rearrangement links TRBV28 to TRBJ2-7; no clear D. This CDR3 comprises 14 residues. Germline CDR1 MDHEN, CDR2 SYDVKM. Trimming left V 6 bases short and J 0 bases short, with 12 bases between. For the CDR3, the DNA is TGTGCCAGCAGCTCCTCCTCGAGCTCCTACGAGCAGTACGTC. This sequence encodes CASSSSSSSYEQYV.

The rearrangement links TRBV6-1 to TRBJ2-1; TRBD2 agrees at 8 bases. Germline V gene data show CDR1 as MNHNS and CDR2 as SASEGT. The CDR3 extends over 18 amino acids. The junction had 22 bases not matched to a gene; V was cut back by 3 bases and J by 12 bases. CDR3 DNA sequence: TGTGCCAGCAGTGAGCAGGGGCGACGAGCGGGGGCCGGTTTTGGGCAGTTCTTC. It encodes CASSEQGRRAGAGFGQFF.

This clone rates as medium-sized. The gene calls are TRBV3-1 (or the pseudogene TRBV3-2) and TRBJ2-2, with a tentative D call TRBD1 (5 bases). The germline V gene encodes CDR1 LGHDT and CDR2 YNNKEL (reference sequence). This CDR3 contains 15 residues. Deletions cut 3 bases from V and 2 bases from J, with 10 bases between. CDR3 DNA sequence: TGTGCCAGCAGCCAGCAGGGCTCCAACACCGGGGAGCTGTTTTTT. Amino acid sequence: CASSQQGSNTGELFF.

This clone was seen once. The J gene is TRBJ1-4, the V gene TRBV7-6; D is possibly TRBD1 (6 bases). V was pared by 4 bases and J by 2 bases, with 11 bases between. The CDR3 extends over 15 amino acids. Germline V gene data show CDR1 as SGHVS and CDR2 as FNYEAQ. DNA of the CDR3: TGTGCCAGCAGCTCCCCGGGACACACTAATGAAAAACTGTTTTTT. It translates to CASSSPGHTNEKLFF.

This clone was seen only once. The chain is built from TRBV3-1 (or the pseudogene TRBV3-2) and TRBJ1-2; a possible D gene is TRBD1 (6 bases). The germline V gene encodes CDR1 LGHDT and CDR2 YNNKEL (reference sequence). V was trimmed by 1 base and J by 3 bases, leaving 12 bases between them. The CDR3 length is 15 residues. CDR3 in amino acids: CASSQGKGGYYGYTF. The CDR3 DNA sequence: TGTGCCAGCAGCCAAGGGAAGGGGGGGTACTATGGCTACACCTTC.

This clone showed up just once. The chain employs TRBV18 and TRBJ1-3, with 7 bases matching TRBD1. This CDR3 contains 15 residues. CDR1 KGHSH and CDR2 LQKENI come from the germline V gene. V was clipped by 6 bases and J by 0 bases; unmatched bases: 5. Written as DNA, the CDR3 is TGTGCCAGCTCTCCCGGGACAGACTCTGGAAACACCATATATTTT. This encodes CASSPGTDSGNTIYF.

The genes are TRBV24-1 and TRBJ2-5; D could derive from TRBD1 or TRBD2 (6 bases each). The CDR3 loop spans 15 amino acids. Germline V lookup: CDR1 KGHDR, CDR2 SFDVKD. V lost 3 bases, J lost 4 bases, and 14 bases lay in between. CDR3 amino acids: CATSDPPRGGETQYF. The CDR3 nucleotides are TGTGCCACCAGTGATCCCCCCAGGGGAGGAGAGACCCAGTACTTC.